Below, 9 T cell receptor beta chains from the same sample are listed, as sequenced in a study of shared clonotypes between healthy human individuals (dated by TCRdb to the early 2020s). CD8 naive samples were CD45RO-negative cells positively selected for CCR7, giving a CD45RA+CCR7+ population that excluded TemRA cells. Library method: the immunoSEQ multiplex PCR assay. In its TCRdb copy, this immuneACCESS table keeps in-frame sequences only and misses some clones. Where compared with another copy, unresolved V genes explain less than half of these, and the others have no known cause. The sample yields 550,000 to 650,000 clones; approximately 96% were counted once. 0.11% of the sample lies in the top ten. Sequencing was performed on naive CD8+ T cells sorted from blood. Sample cell subset or site, as interpreted from the label and publication: CD45RA+CCR7+. The receptors were sampled from a woman aged 25 to 39 in good health.

This clone was recorded only once. J is TRBJ2-3 and V is TRBV28; D unclear. The CDR3 has 12 amino acids. Germline CDR1 MDHEN, CDR2 SYDVKM. Trimming removed 4 bases from V and 3 bases from J, with 5 bases in between. The CDR3 DNA is TGTGCCAGCAGTTCCGAAACAGATACGCAGTATTTT. It specifies CASSSETDTQYF.

The V gene is TRBV7-9, the J gene TRBJ2-1, with 7 nucleotides matching TRBD1. The V and J ends lost 5 bases and 5 bases, in that order; junction bases with no gene match: 6. The V gene's germline CDR1 is SEHNR and CDR2 FQNEAQ (reference sequence). The CDR3 contains 14 residues. The CDR3 bases are TGTGCCAGCAGCCCCGGGACAGCGCACAATGAGCAGTTCTTC. Amino acids: CASSPGTAHNEQFF. The entire variable domain, with the rest obtained from reference TRBV7-9 and TRBJ2-1, is as follows: DTGVSQNPRHKITKRGQNVTFRCDPISEHNRLYWYRQTLGQGPEFLTYFQNEAQLEKSRLLSDRFSAERPKGSFSTLEIQRTEQGDSAMYLCASSPGTAHNEQFFGPGTRLTVL.

The chain recombines TRBV10-1 with TRBJ2-7, with a possible D match to TRBD2 (5 bases). The CDR3 is 14 residues long. Germline V gene sequence: CDR1 WNHNN, CDR2 SYGVQD (reference sequence). V lost 2 bases and J 2 bases, leaving 10 bases between the germline ends. This chain's CDR3 is CASSEGLPPYEQYF. For the CDR3, the DNA is TGCGCCAGCAGTGAGGGACTCCCTCCCTACGAGCAGTACTTC.

This chain joins TRBV6-1 and TRBJ2-1; D is perhaps TRBD2 (5 bases). Trimming cost V 2 bases and J 9 bases, with 14 bases left between them. Germline-derived CDR1 and CDR2 are MNHNS and SASEGT. This CDR3 has 14 amino acids. This chain's CDR3 is CASSELGSGVEQFF. The CDR3 coding sequence is TGTGCCAGCAGTGAATTGGGGAGCGGCGTTGAGCAGTTCTTC.

V gene TRBV29-1 combines with J gene TRBJ2-1; D is possibly TRBD1 or TRBD2 (5 bases each). Germline loops: CDR1 SQVTM, CDR2 ANQGSEA. Trimming removed 7 bases from V and 8 bases from J, with 21 bases in between. The CDR3 is made up of 14 amino acids. The CDR3 reads CSAVGIGEFYEQFF. The CDR3 bases are TGCAGCGCTGTGGGGATAGGGGAGTTCTATGAGCAGTTCTTC.

This clone was found once. The chain has TRBV7-9 and TRBJ2-7; TRBD2 matches at 8 bases. CDR3 length: 16 amino acids. V lost 4 bases and J lost 0; bases outside the gene matches: 8. Germline CDR1 SEHNR, CDR2 FQNEAQ (reference sequence). The CDR3, as DNA: TGTGCCAGCAGCTCCCCGGGGGGGCCGAGCTCCTACGAGCAGTACTTC. This translates into CASSSPGGPSSYEQYF.

This clone was seen a single time. V usage is TRBV25-1 and J usage is TRBJ1-6; no clear D gene. The germline V and J ends were trimmed by 5 bases and 12 bases, with 14 bases remaining between them. Looked up from germline, CDR1 is MGHDK and CDR2 is SYGVNS. The CDR3 has 13 residues. Here the CDR3 reads CASSPSKAEPLHF. DNA of the CDR3: TGTGCCAGCAGTCCCAGCAAGGCTGAACCCCTCCACTTT.

The chain employs TRBV15 and TRBJ2-5; D is unresolved. The V end lost 9 bases, the J end lost 3 bases, and 14 bases lay between the germline ends. The CDR3 is 13 residues long. In germline, CDR1 is LNHNV, CDR2 YYDKDF (reference sequence). This chain's CDR3 is CATTGPRKETQYF. The CDR3 nucleotides are TGTGCCACAACCGGACCCCGCAAAGAGACCCAGTACTTC.

The rearrangement links TRBV11-2 to TRBJ1-3; 7 bases map to TRBD1. J was trimmed by 0 bases and V by 5 bases; bases with no gene match: 4. CDR1 and CDR2 from the germline V gene are SGHAT and FQNNGV. The length of the CDR3 is 15 residues. The DNA of the CDR3 is TGTGCCAGCAGCCCCTGGGACAGCTCTGGAAACACCATATATTTT. Translated: CASSPWDSSGNTIYF.